The rows below give T cell receptor beta chains drawn from one sample of a study of OX40 agonist ivuxolimab in advanced cancers. Method: immunoSEQ multiplex PCR; TCRdb's copy keeps in-frame clones and lacks some. The table shows tens of thousands of clones, with around 89% occurring only once. This specimen was CD4+ or CD8+ T cells sorted from blood, taken in a trial of the OX40 agonist ivuxolimab. The receptors derive from an adult with an advanced solid tumor such as melanoma, head and neck, liver or kidney cancer. Both conserved end residues are trimmed from each CDR3. Rows may omit the clone size; those that give it use once, few, many or a size class.

V	size	CDR3
TRBV28	once	ASSFWKGSETQY
TRBV15	NA	ATSRKRQGSNTEAF
TRBV9	NA	ASSVTSGGGSDTQY
TRBV30	NA	AWSFRGHYEQY
TRBV5-4	medium-sized	ASSLEEGTEAF
TRBV28	NA	ASSESGPSYEQY
TRBV27	NA	ASSFYRGETQY
TRBV7-6	NA	ASSFNRGPTYEQY
TRBV11-3	NA	ASSAGTGVGNTIY
TRBV18	NA	ASSPLGLAETYEQY
TRBV5-1	NA	ASSLEATTGGETQY
TRBV5-1	NA	ASSRRGVYNEKLF
TRBV5-1	NA	ASSLQGAGEKLF
TRBV27	NA	ASSRRAGLGAEAF
TRBV27	NA	ASSYLPGQIYNEQF
TRBV28	NA	ASNDEETQY
TRBV6-6	NA	ASNRGTLGASYEQY
TRBV11-2	NA	ASSSRSMGVGKETQY
TRBV5-1	NA	ASSFTLGTGQETQY
TRBV7-3	NA	ASSPTRTGTSGTNEQF
TRBV7-9	NA	ASAPLAGFEVGELF
TRBV11-2	NA	ASSWAGTIYEQY
TRBV14	NA	ASSQDYPVGGAGELTSTDTQY
TRBV5-1	NA	ASSLAGRVDEKLF
TRBV18	NA	ASSPSGRMVGGEQF
TRBV7-9	NA	ASSVTSGSSYEQY
TRBV4-2	NA	ASSQGTGPPDTQY
TRBV10-1	NA	ASRDRGNQPQH
TRBV10-1	once	ASSELASGYGTQY
TRBV7-2	NA	ASSRDRGNQPQH
TRBV2	NA	ASSDGTNVNNEQF
TRBV18	few	ASSPTGGNGYT
TRBV7-3	NA	ASSLSWGSNQPQH
TRBV7-9	NA	ASSWGESNTGELF
TRBV7-6	NA	ASSLDLSGPSGAGPDNEQF
TRBV28	once	ASMPSGRGIRETQY
TRBV4-2	few	ASSRGTSGDPRDEQY
TRBV5-1	NA	ASSVDPRQTQY
TRBV6-1	NA	ATVTPGTAQETQY
TRBV7-8	NA	ASSLVGRGVNTGELF
TRBV11-2	NA	ASTSSGTLNSPLH
TRBV25-1	NA	ASSAEGDEQY
TRBV30	NA	AGAWGPGVKLF
TRBV30	NA	AWGSGFYEKLF
TRBV9	NA	ASSTTQPQH
TRBV7-6	NA	ASSLAHGGGTDTQY
TRBV6-6	NA	ASSYFGLEGNEQF